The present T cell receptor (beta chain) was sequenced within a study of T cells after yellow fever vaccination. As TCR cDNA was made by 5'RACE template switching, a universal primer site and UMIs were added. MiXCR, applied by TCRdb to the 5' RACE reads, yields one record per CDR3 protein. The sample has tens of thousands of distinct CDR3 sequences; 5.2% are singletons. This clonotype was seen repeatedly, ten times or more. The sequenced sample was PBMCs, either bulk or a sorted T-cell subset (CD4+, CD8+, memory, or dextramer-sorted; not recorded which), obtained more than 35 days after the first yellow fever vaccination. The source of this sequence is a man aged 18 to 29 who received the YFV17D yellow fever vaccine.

In DNA, the CDR3 is TGTGCCAGCAGCGTAGGAGGGCAGGGTCAAGAGACCCAGTACTTC. Protein sequence: CASSVGGQGQETQYF. V gene TRBV9 combines with J gene TRBJ2-5; D may match TRBD1 or TRBD2 (5 bases each). V was clipped by 0 bases and J by 2 bases, with 11 bases between them. Per the germline V gene, CDR1 is SGDLS and CDR2 is YYNGEE. The CDR3 consists of 15 residues.